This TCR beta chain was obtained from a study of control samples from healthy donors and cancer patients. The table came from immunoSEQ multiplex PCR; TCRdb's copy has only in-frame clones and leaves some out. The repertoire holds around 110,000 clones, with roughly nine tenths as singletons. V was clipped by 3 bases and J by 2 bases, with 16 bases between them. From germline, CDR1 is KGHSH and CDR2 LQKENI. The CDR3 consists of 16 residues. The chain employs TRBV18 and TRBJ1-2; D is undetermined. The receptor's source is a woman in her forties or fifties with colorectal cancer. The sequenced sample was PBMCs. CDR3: CASSPLSEAVNYGYTF. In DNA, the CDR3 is TGTGCCAGCTCACCTCTATCGGAGGCCGTAAACTATGGCTACACCTTC. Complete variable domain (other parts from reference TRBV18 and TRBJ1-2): NAGVMQNPRHLVRRRGQEARLRCSPMKGHSHVYWYRQLPEEGLKFMVYLQKENIIDESGMPKERFSAEFPKEGPSILRIQQVVRGDSAAYFCASSPLSEAVNYGYTFGSGTRLTVV.